The 32 T cell receptor beta chains in this list originate from one sample, sequenced in a study of T cells in Graves' hyperthyroidism and ophthalmopathy. RNA transcripts gave rise to amplified TCR beta CDR3 regions. TCR CDR3 underwent first-round RT-PCR with the HTBI primer set. TCRdb reprocessed the multiplex PCR reads with MiXCR, giving one entry per CDR3 protein. The sample has around 600,000 distinct CDR3 sequences, 13% to 15% seen once; the top ten hold 9.5% to 15%. Sequencing input: blood. Every receptor here comes from a woman in her fifties or sixties with Graves' ophthalmopathy.

This rearrangement joins TRBV9 to TRBJ1-3; TRBD1 aligns across 10 bases. Germline values: CDR1 SGDLS, CDR2 YYNGEE. With 0 bases clipped from V and 7 bases from J, the junction kept 4 bases outside the gene matches. This CDR3 contains 15 residues. The CDR3 DNA reads as TGTGCCAGCAGCGTAGAGGGGACAGGGGCCAACACCATATATTTT. As protein: CASSVEGTGANTIYF.

CDR3 sequence reads: CASSYSAGNIGNEQFF. In DNA, the CDR3 is TGTGCCAGCAGTTACAGTGCGGGAAACATCGGTAATGAGCAGTTCTTC. This chain uses TRBV6-6 with TRBJ2-1, with D possibly being TRBD2 (6 bases). V was pared by 2 bases and J by 7 bases, with 18 bases between. The length of the CDR3 is 16 residues. From germline, CDR1 is MNHNY and CDR2 SVGAGI (reference sequence).

This clonotype was seen just once. This chain connects TRBV28 to TRBJ2-2, with TRBD2 identical over 14 bases. Unmatched junction bases numbered 19, after V lost 0 bases and J lost 4 bases. There are 23 residues in the CDR3. Germline assignment: CDR1 MDHEN and CDR2 SYDVKM. The CDR3 loop is CASSLWVDTGTSGSSKGTGELFF. In nucleotides, the CDR3 is TGTGCCAGCAGTTTATGGGTCGACACCGGGACTAGCGGGAGTAGTAAGGGCACCGGGGAGCTGTTTTTT. Using reference TRBV28 and TRBJ2-2 for the parts outside the CDR3, the full variable domain is DVKVTQSSRYLVKRTGEKVFLECVQDMDHENMFWYRQDPGLGLRLIYFSYDVKMKEKGDIPEGYSVSREKKERFSLILESASTNQTSMYLCASSLWVDTGTSGSSKGTGELFFGEGSRLTVL.

This clonotype was counted at least ten times. The CDR3 loop is CSARQAGGGYEQFF. In DNA, the CDR3 is TGCAGTGCTAGACAAGCGGGAGGGGGGTATGAGCAGTTCTTC. This rearrangement joins TRBV20-1 to TRBJ2-1; 10 bases line up with TRBD2. Unmatched junction bases numbered 6, after V lost 2 bases and J lost 8 bases. Germline V lookup: CDR1 DFQATT, CDR2 SNEGSKA (reference sequence). The CDR3 totals 14 residues.

This clonotype has a count of ten or more. The chain employs TRBV7-3 and TRBJ2-3, with no clear D. Trimming shortened V by 5 bases and J by 4 bases, and 10 bases separated the two germline ends. Per germline, CDR1 SGHTA and CDR2 FQGTGA. This CDR3 spans 13 amino acids. The CDR3 loop is CASSPDHADTQYF. The DNA of the CDR3 is TGTGCCAGCAGCCCGGATCATGCAGATACGCAGTATTTT.

The V gene is TRBV13, the J gene TRBJ2-1; D not certain. CDR1 PRHDT and CDR2 FYEKMQ come from the germline V gene (reference sequence). The CDR3 sequence is 15 residues long. V lost 5 bases, J lost 0 bases, and 11 bases lay in between. The DNA of the CDR3 is TGTGCCAGCAGCACCCAGCGAAGCTCCTACAATGAGCAGTTCTTC. Translating gives CASSTQRSSYNEQFF.

This clonotype has ten or more counts. The rearrangement links TRBV28 to TRBJ2-1, with D possibly being TRBD2 (5 bases). The CDR3 consists of 12 residues. V shed 7 bases and J shed 6 bases, with 10 bases lying between them. Germline assignment: CDR1 MDHEN and CDR2 SYDVKM. The CDR3 here is CASTGMTNEQFF. The CDR3 bases are TGTGCCAGCACCGGGATGACCAATGAGCAGTTCTTC.

This clonotype was observed many times. V is TRBV6-1 and J is TRBJ1-5, with a weak D call TRBD1 (6 bases). There are 16 residues in the CDR3. V was shortened by 2 bases and J by 3 bases, with 14 bases between the two germline ends. Germline CDR1 MNHNS, CDR2 SASEGT. The CDR3 spells CASSERVGAVNQPQHF. CDR3 nucleotide sequence: TGTGCCAGCAGTGAAAGAGTGGGGGCAGTCAATCAGCCCCAGCATTTT.

This clonotype was picked up many times. The gene calls are TRBV2 and TRBJ1-1; D might be TRBD1 (5 bases). The CDR3 extends over 16 amino acids. Trimming took 2 bases from V and 3 from J, leaving 16 bases between them. In germline, CDR1 is SNHLY, CDR2 FYNNEI. DNA for the CDR3: TGTGCCAGCAGTGAACGGGGACCGGCGGGGCACACTGAAGCTTTCTTT. Translation gives CASSERGPAGHTEAFF.

In this sample, this clonotype turned up many times. This chain joins TRBV20-1 and TRBJ1-4, with D unclear. The CDR3 length is 10 residues. Trimming stripped 4 bases from V and 8 bases from J, with 5 bases between. CDR1 is DFQATT and CDR2 is SNEGSKA in the germline V gene (reference sequence). The CDR3 reads CSATEEKLFF. CDR3 nucleotides: TGCAGTGCTACGGAGGAAAAACTGTTTTTT.

This clonotype was found many times. The CDR3 nucleotides read TGTGCCAGCAGTTTTCGACCAAAGGGCAATTCACCCCTCCACTTT. Translated, it gives CASSFRPKGNSPLHF. J is TRBJ1-6 and V is TRBV12-3 or TRBV12-4; D remains ambiguous. CDR3 size: 15 residues. V was clipped by 3 bases and J by 7 bases, with 13 bases between them.

This clonotype was counted many times. This chain joins TRBV2 and TRBJ1-1; 7 bases line up with TRBD1. CDR1 SNHLY and CDR2 FYNNEI come from the germline V gene. After removal of 1 base from V and 1 base from J, the junction contained 6 bases not matched to a gene. The CDR3 contains 16 residues. The CDR3 coding sequence is TGTGCCAGCAGTGAAGATAGGGGGCTCCCGAACACTGAAGCTTTCTTT. Encoded protein: CASSEDRGLPNTEAFF.

About this clonotype: Just one base apart from a much larger clone, this may be a read error. This chain uses TRBV27 with TRBJ2-7, with 7 bases fitting TRBD2. Germline-derived CDR1 and CDR2 are MNHEY and SMNVEV (reference sequence). CDR3 length: 16 amino acids. CDR3 coding DNA: TGTGCCAGCAGCAGTTACCCCCTAGCGGACTTCTACGAGCGGTACTTC. This encodes CASSSYPLADFYERYF.

This clonotype was recorded many times. The chain employs TRBV18 and TRBJ1-1; 7 bases align to TRBD1. CDR3 size: 14 residues. The V gene end was trimmed by 3 bases and the J gene end by 5 bases; junction bases not matched to a gene: 6. Germline assignment: CDR1 KGHSH and CDR2 LQKENI. The CDR3 spells CASSPTRTGTEAFF. The CDR3, as DNA: TGTGCCAGCTCACCCACCCGGACAGGTACTGAAGCTTTCTTT.

A few counts support this clonotype. This rearrangement joins TRBV24-1 to TRBJ2-1; possible D gene TRBD2, 7 bases. CDR3 length: 18 amino acids. Germline loops: CDR1 KGHDR, CDR2 SFDVKD. Trimming shortened V by 3 bases and J by 1 base, and 18 bases separated the two germline ends. The CDR3 region has the DNA TGTGCCACCAGTGATGGAGGGGGGGCGGGTTGGTCCTACAATGAGCAGTTCTTC. Residues: CATSDGGGAGWSYNEQFF.

This clonotype occurred a few times. The chain uses TRBV15 and TRBJ2-2; TRBD2 matches 10 bases. V lost 0 bases to trimming and J lost 4 bases; unmatched junction nucleotides: 11. The CDR3 has 19 amino acids. The germline V gene has CDR1 LNHNV and CDR2 YYDKDF (reference sequence). CDR3 DNA sequence: TGTGCCACCAGCAGAGATCTTTTGGTAGCGGGAGGCCCCACCGGGGAGCTGTTTTTT. Translation: CATSRDLLVAGGPTGELFF.

J is TRBJ2-5 and V is TRBV19, with 7 bases identical to TRBD1. Looked up from germline, CDR1 is LNHDA and CDR2 is SQIVND (reference sequence). The CDR3 sequence is 15 residues long. V lost 5 bases to trimming and J lost 1 base; unmatched junction nucleotides: 7. CDR3 nucleotide sequence: TGTGCCAGTAGTCTGGGACAGAGTTTCCAAGAGACCCAGTACTTC. Its protein product is CASSLGQSFQETQYF.

This clonotype was seen ten or more times. This chain joins TRBV11-2 and TRBJ2-1; 7 bases line up with TRBD2. The CDR3 is 17 amino acids. Trimming at V came to 4 bases and at J to 6 bases, leaving 15 bases not matched to a gene. In germline, CDR1 is SGHAT, CDR2 FQNNGV. The CDR3 DNA reads as TGTGCCAGCAGCTGGGCGGCGAGAGCGGGACTTGGCAATGAGCAGTTCTTC. It encodes CASSWAARAGLGNEQFF.

This chain uses TRBV28 with TRBJ2-5; D is perhaps TRBD1 or TRBD2 (6 bases each). The germline gives CDR1 MDHEN, CDR2 SYDVKM. CDR3 length equals 13 residues. V was cut by 8 bases and J by 12 bases, with 22 bases left in between. The DNA of the CDR3 is TGTGCCAGCTTAACGGGGGCACTAGGTAATAAGTACTTC. Translated, it gives CASLTGALGNKYF.

This clonotype appeared a few times. The chain links TRBV25-1 to TRBJ1-2, with D possibly being TRBD1 (6 bases). CDR3 length equals 13 residues. Germline loops: CDR1 MGHDK, CDR2 SYGVNS. V lost 1 base and J 4 bases, leaving 7 bases between the germline ends. The CDR3 coding sequence is TGTGCCAGCAGTGAATTGGACAGCTATGGCTACACCTTC. Amino acids: CASSELDSYGYTF.

Concerning this clonotype itself: This sequence may be a read error, since a much larger clone differs from it by one base. The V and J genes are TRBV5-1 and TRBJ2-2; possible D gene TRBD1, 6 bases. The CDR3 is 13 residues long. Germline V gene data show CDR1 as SGHRS and CDR2 as YFSETQ. The CDR3 protein is CATSQGNTGELSF. As DNA, the CDR3 is TGCGCCACCTCACAGGGCAACACCGGGGAGCTGTCTTTT.

This clonotype was recorded at least ten times. The chain employs TRBV7-3 and TRBJ2-1; 9 bases map to TRBD2. The V gene's germline CDR1 is SGHTA and CDR2 FQGTGA. J lost 5 bases, V lost 5 bases, and 4 bases had no gene match. The CDR3 has 14 amino acids. CDR3 residues: CASSPTSGNNEQFF. The CDR3, as DNA: TGTGCCAGCAGCCCGACTAGCGGCAACAATGAGCAGTTCTTC.

Many counts were recorded for this clonotype. The rearrangement uses TRBV3-1 and TRBJ2-1; no clear D. The length of the CDR3 is 15 residues. The germline CDR1 and CDR2 sequences are LGHDT and YNNKEL (reference sequence). V shed 6 bases and J shed 7 bases, with 19 bases lying between them. The CDR3 loop reads CASSPLLSRLNEQFF. The CDR3, as DNA: TGTGCCAGCAGTCCCCTACTTTCGCGCCTTAATGAGCAGTTCTTC.

The gene calls are TRBV6-9 and TRBJ2-3; D not resolved. The CDR3 is made up of 17 amino acids. Germline-derived CDR1 and CDR2 are MNHGY and SVAAGI. The ends were cut back, 4 bases at V and 0 bases at J, with 17 bases in the middle. CDR3 coding DNA: TGTGCCAGCAGTTTAAGAGCAACGTTTGACAGCACAGATACGCAGTATTTT. Translation gives CASSLRATFDSTDTQYF.

The table lists this clonotype with many counts. The V and J genes are TRBV27 and TRBJ2-1; 12 nucleotides match TRBD1. CDR3 size: 15 residues. Germline-derived CDR1 and CDR2 are MNHEY and SMNVEV (reference sequence). The V and J ends lost 8 bases and 8 bases, in that order; junction bases with no gene match: 10. Here the CDR3 DNA reads TGTGCCAGCGTAACCGGGACAGGGGGCTTCGATGAGCAGTTCTTC. Its protein product is CASVTGTGGFDEQFF.

This clonotype has a count of ten or more. The chain is built from TRBV12-3 or TRBV12-4 and TRBJ2-7; 15 positions agree with TRBD2. CDR3 length equals 16 residues. Losses at the gene ends were 6 bases for V and 4 bases for J; bases not matched to a gene: 7. The CDR3 DNA follows: TGTGCCAGCAGACAACCTGGGACTAGCGGGAGGTACGAGCAGTACTTC. Residues: CASRQPGTSGRYEQYF.

At least ten counts were recorded for this clonotype. V gene TRBV30 combines with J gene TRBJ1-4, with D hard to call. Between the trimmed V and J ends, which lost 4 bases and 5 bases, there was a span of 5 bases. Looked up from germline, CDR1 is GTSNPN and CDR2 is SVGIG (reference sequence). The CDR3 spans 11 residues. CDR3 nucleotide sequence: TGTGCCTGGAAGGGAAATGAAAAACTGTTTTTT. Protein: CAWKGNEKLFF.

This clonotype has only a few counts. The rearrangement uses TRBV6-1 and TRBJ1-4, with no clear D. V gave up 2 bases and J gave up 3 bases, with 13 bases separating them. The CDR3 loop spans 16 amino acids. Germline values: CDR1 MNHNS, CDR2 SASEGT. The CDR3 DNA reads as TGTGCCAGCAGTGAACACGGAGGGATACCTAATGAAAAACTGTTTTTT. It specifies CASSEHGGIPNEKLFF.

The chain recombines TRBV7-9 with TRBJ2-1, with unresolved D. This CDR3 contains 14 residues. V gave up 2 bases and J gave up 7 bases, with 12 bases separating them. Per germline, CDR1 SEHNR and CDR2 FQNEAQ (reference sequence). CDR3 in DNA: TGTGCCAGCAGCTTACTGTACGGTTTGAATGAGCAGTTCTTC. As protein: CASSLLYGLNEQFF. The full variable domain, rest sourced from reference TRBV7-9 and TRBJ2-1, is DTGVSQNPRHKITKRGQNVTFRCDPISEHNRLYWYRQTLGQGPEFLTYFQNEAQLEKSRLLSDRFSAERPKGSFSTLEIQRTEQGDSAMYLCASSLLYGLNEQFFGPGTRLTVL.

This clonotype has a count of ten or more. The chain links TRBV5-1 to TRBJ2-2; D may be TRBD1 (5 bases). V lost 4 bases, J lost 3 bases, and 16 bases lay in between. Germline CDR1 reads SGHRS; CDR2 reads YFSETQ. The CDR3 spans 16 residues. The CDR3 loop reads CASSPRGRADTGELFF. The CDR3, as DNA: TGCGCCAGCAGCCCAAGGGGCAGGGCCGACACCGGGGAGCTGTTTTTT.

There are many counts of this clonotype. The CDR3 protein is CASSDSQGTARGNIKTQYF. The CDR3 nucleotides read TGTGCCAGCAGTGACTCCCAAGGGACCGCAAGGGGCAATATAAAGACCCAGTACTTC. This rearrangement joins TRBV6-1 to TRBJ2-5; D is perhaps TRBD1 or TRBD2 (5 bases each). The ends were cut back, 3 bases at V and 6 bases at J, with 29 bases in the middle. The CDR3 length is 19 residues. CDR1 and CDR2 from the germline V gene are MNHNS and SASEGT.

This clonotype was counted between two and nine times. V usage is TRBV5-4 and J usage is TRBJ2-1; D is possibly TRBD2 (7 bases). V lost 4 bases to trimming and J lost 6 bases, with 17 bases between them. The CDR3 runs 15 residues. The germline CDR1 and CDR2 sequences are SGHNT and YYREEE (reference sequence). This CDR3 reads CASSEGGRVGNEQFF. The DNA for the CDR3 is TGTGCCAGCAGCGAGGGGGGGCGGGTTGGCAATGAGCAGTTCTTC. The full variable domain, completed using reference TRBV5-4 and TRBJ2-1, is ETGVTQSPTHLIKTRGQQVTLRCSSQSGHNTVSWYQQALGQGPQFIFQYYREEENGRGNFPPRFSGLQFPNYSSELNVNALELDDSALYLCASSEGGRVGNEQFFGPGTRLTVL.